This T cell receptor beta chain came from a study of long-term antiretroviral therapy in people with HIV. The CDR3 is 17 amino acids. Looked up from germline, CDR1 is SNHLY and CDR2 is FYNNEI. V lost 5 bases and J 0 bases, leaving 19 bases between the germline ends. Run at survey level, the immunoSEQ assay was version v3.0. Sequenced by immunoSEQ multiplex PCR; TCRdb stores in-frame clones only, minus some. Altogether about 33,000 clones are present, over 60% being singletons, with the ten largest covering less than 9%. The TCR originated in a woman aged 45-65 years with HIV. The V gene is TRBV2, the J gene TRBJ1-2, with a weak D call TRBD1 (6 bases). The sample consisted of unsorted PBMCs, taken 2 years after starting antiretroviral therapy. Written as DNA, the CDR3 is TGTGCCAGCAGTCCACAGATTTACAGGGACGCTAACTATGGCTACACCTTC. Residues: CASSPQIYRDANYGYTF.